This T cell receptor (beta chain) was recovered during a study of cytomegalovirus exposure and HLA in healthy donors. Study-wide results and limits: The authors excluded some V segments, including TRBV6-2 and TRBV6-3, as indistinguishable.

The germline CDR1 and CDR2 sequences are LGHNA and YNFKEQ. J gave up 6 bases and V 3 bases, and 8 bases lay outside the gene matches. CDR3 length: 15 amino acids. The PCR contained 60 Vbeta and 13 Jbeta primers. Generated by immunoSEQ multiplex PCR, the TCRdb table keeps only in-frame clones and is missing some. The sample comprises about 78,000 clones, 80% of which are singletons, and around 23% rests with the top ten. Comment on this clone: Its matching antigen is unknown.

The sequence was obtained from a woman aged 50 to 60 in good health and CMV-seropositive. The V call is TRBV4-2, the J call TRBJ1-1; 9 positions agree with TRBD1. Sample: PBMCs. The CDR3 DNA sequence: TGTGCCAGCAGCCACCCTACAGGGGGCCCAGCTGAAGCTTTCTTT. Its translation is CASSHPTGGPAEAFF.